The rows below give T cell receptor beta chains drawn from one sample of a study of blood T cell repertoires in COVID-19. Assay used: immunoSEQ multiplex PCR; TCRdb lists only in-frame clones, some missing. The data hold more than 95,000 clones, with around 80% observed a single time. Sequenced input: peripheral blood. The source is a man aged 70 or older with active or convalescent COVID-19. CDR3s include the opening cysteine and the closing phenylalanine or tryptophan. A D gene is named only where the DNA matches it firmly. Size tells how often a clone was seen (once, few, many) or the class of an expanded clone, and some rows leave it out.

d_call	j_call	v_call	clone_size	cdr3_nt	cdr3_aa
TRBD2	TRBJ2-5	TRBV4-1	.	TGCGCCAGCAGCCAAGGAGCGGGAGCGGAGTACTTC	CASSQGAGAEYF
.	TRBJ1-1	TRBV27	.	TGTGCCAGCACTCTCACAGTGGGCACTGAAGCTTTCTTT	CASTLTVGTEAFF
TRBD1	TRBJ2-5	TRBV29-1	.	TGCAGCTGGACAGGGTTGGAGACCCAGTACTTC	CSWTGLETQYF
.	TRBJ2-1	TRBV28	once	TGTGCCAGCAGCACCACAGGCCACTACAATGAGCAGTTCTTC	CASSTTGHYNEQFF
TRBD1	TRBJ2-7	TRBV6-5	once	TGTGCCAGCAGTACCGACAGGGTCTACGAGCAGTACTTC	CASSTDRVYEQYF
TRBD2	TRBJ2-4	TRBV27	.	TGTGCCAGCAGTTTAGGCGGGGGCAAAAACATTCAGTACTTC	CASSLGGGKNIQYF
TRBD1	TRBJ1-6	TRBV5-6	.	TGTGCCAGCAGCCCGGGGGACAGGGGCAGGAATTCACCCCTCCACTTT	CASSPGDRGRNSPLHF
TRBD1	TRBJ1-3	TRBV7-9	.	TGTGCCAGCAGCCCCGGGACAGGGGAATACACCATATATTTT	CASSPGTGEYTIYF
TRBD2	TRBJ2-5	TRBV7-9	.	TGTGCCTGGGGGGTCGGGGGGACGCCAAAGGCCGTGCAGTACTTC	CAWGVGGTPKAVQYF
.	TRBJ2-7	TRBV6-5	.	TGTGCCAGCAGAATAAGAGGGAGTTTCTACGAGCAGTACTTC	CASRIRGSFYEQYF
.	TRBJ2-5	TRBV7-6	once	TGTGCCAGCAGCTTTAGGGGCGACAGGTACCAAGAGACCCAGTACTTC	CASSFRGDRYQETQYF
.	TRBJ2-7	TRBV13	.	TGTGCCAGCAGGAGGGGGGGCGGACCCTCCTGGGAGCAGTACTTC	CASRRGGGPSWEQYF
TRBD2	TRBJ2-5	TRBV5-4	.	TGTGCCAGCAGCTCCGGGACTAGTGGAGAGACCCAGTACTTC	CASSSGTSGETQYF
.	TRBJ1-1	TRBV28	.	TGTGCCAGCAGTTCGACAGGTTCGGTGAACACTGAAGCTTTCTTT	CASSSTGSVNTEAFF
.	TRBJ2-2	TRBV2	.	TGTGCCAGCAGTGAACAGGGGAACACCGGGGAGCTGTTTTTT	CASSEQGNTGELFF
.	TRBJ1-4	TRBV6-5	.	TGTGCCAGCAGTTATTCCTGGACAGCCGAAAAACTGTTTTTT	CASSYSWTAEKLFF
.	TRBJ1-1	TRBV21-1	.	TGTGCCAGCAGCAAAGCGGTACGACAGGGGCGGAATCCGACTGAAGCTTTCTTT	CASSKAVRQGRNPTEAFF
TRBD1	TRBJ2-3	TRBV3-1/TRBV3-2	.	TGTGCCAGCAGCCAAATAGTGGAGACAGGGCTGAATACGCAGTATTTT	CASSQIVETGLNTQYF
.	TRBJ2-1	TRBV29-1	.	TGCAGCGTTTCCTTTTTGGTGGCATCAAATGAGCAGTTCTTC	CSVSFLVASNEQFF
TRBD1	TRBJ2-3	TRBV27	.	TGTGCCAGCAGCCCGCTGGGACAGCCTCGGGGCACAGATACGCAGTATTTT	CASSPLGQPRGTDTQYF